These 32 T cell receptor beta chains came from one sample sequenced in a study of control samples from healthy donors and cancer patients. TCRdb's table, derived via immunoSEQ multiplex PCR, lists solely in-frame clones and lacks some. The table lists 90,000 to 95,000 clones, around four fifths of them singletons. Sequencing was done on a sample of blood. The receptors here all came from a man younger than 40 in good health.

This chain joins TRBV13 and TRBJ2-1, with 8 bases fitting TRBD1. V lost 1 base, J lost 0 bases, and 2 bases stayed unmatched. Germline V lookup: CDR1 PRHDT, CDR2 FYEKMQ (reference sequence). CDR3 length equals 16 residues. The chain's CDR3 is CASSLVRGRSYNEQFF. The CDR3 DNA sequence: TGTGCCAGCAGCTTAGTCAGGGGGCGCTCCTACAATGAGCAGTTCTTC. Full variable domain (rest looked up from reference TRBV13 and TRBJ2-1): AAGVIQSPRHLIKEKRETATLKCYPIPRHDTVYWYQQGPGQDPQFLISFYEKMQSDKGSIPDRFSAQQFSDYHSELNMSSLELGDSALYFCASSLVRGRSYNEQFFGPGTRLTVL.

J is TRBJ2-3 and V is TRBV10-2, with TRBD2 matching over 10 bases. CDR1 is WSHSY, CDR2 SAAADI, per germline. There are 15 residues in the CDR3. Germline trimming cut 6 bases from V and 2 bases from J; bases unmatched to any gene: 5. The CDR3 DNA reads as TGCGCCAGCAGACAGCGGGGGGGAAACACAGATACGCAGTATTTT. Protein sequence: CASRQRGGNTDTQYF.

The chain has TRBV27 and TRBJ1-2; D ambiguous. The ends were cut back, 4 bases at V and 4 bases at J, with 16 bases in the middle. This CDR3 has 15 amino acids. Germline V gene lookup returns CDR1 MNHEY and CDR2 SMNVEV (reference sequence). The CDR3 nucleotides read TGTGCCAGCAGTTCGACCCCTCGTGCTACCTATGGCTACACCTTC. Amino acids: CASSSTPRATYGYTF.

The chain recombines TRBV7-3 with TRBJ2-7; no firm D call. Germline V gives CDR1 SGHTA, CDR2 FQGTGA. CDR3 size: 12 residues. The ends were cut back, 2 bases at V and 2 bases at J, with 4 bases in the middle. The CDR3 here is CASSLGAYEQYF. CDR3 coding DNA: TGTGCCAGCAGCTTAGGGGCCTACGAGCAGTACTTC.

The chain combines TRBV5-1 with TRBJ1-1; D ambiguous. Germline CDR1 and CDR2: SGHRS and YFSETQ. The germline V and J ends were trimmed by 4 bases and 2 bases, with 9 bases remaining between them. There are 13 residues in the CDR3. The CDR3 coding sequence is TGCGCCAGCAGCGACTCCACCAACACTGAAGCTTTCTTT. As protein: CASSDSTNTEAFF.

The CDR3 sequence is CASSLRDLGQYF. Written as DNA, the CDR3 is TGTGCCAGCAGTTTAAGGGACTTAGGGCAGTATTTT. The chain is built from TRBV28 and TRBJ2-3; tentative D call: TRBD2 (6 bases). Trimming took off 2 bases at V and 11 bases at J, with 11 bases between the two ends. This CDR3 comprises 12 residues. Germline loops: CDR1 MDHEN, CDR2 SYDVKM.

The chain recombines TRBV27 with TRBJ2-7; 9 nucleotides match TRBD1. Germline CDR1 and CDR2: MNHEY and SMNVEV (reference sequence). The CDR3 has 15 amino acids. The junction had 6 bases not matched to a gene; V was cut back by 2 bases and J by 4 bases. Here the CDR3 DNA reads TGTGCCAGCAGTTTAAGGGACAGGGTGGGATACGAGCAGTACTTC. Residues: CASSLRDRVGYEQYF.

The chain couples TRBV15 to TRBJ2-2, with D perhaps TRBD1 (5 bases). Germline V gene lookup returns CDR1 LNHNV and CDR2 YYDKDF (reference sequence). Trimming took off 2 bases at V and 9 bases at J, with 13 bases between the two ends. The CDR3 contains 14 residues. CDR3 sequence: CATSRSPGSRELFF. CDR3 sequence (DNA): TGTGCCACCAGCAGATCCCCAGGGTCCAGGGAGCTGTTTTTT.

The V call is TRBV5-1, the J call TRBJ2-3; no reliable D call. V lost 1 base, J lost 0 bases, and 9 bases lay in between. The CDR3 sequence is 15 residues long. CDR1 and CDR2 (germline): SGHRS, YFSETQ. The CDR3 coding sequence is TGCGCCAGCAGCTTGAGTGGGGAAAGCACAGATACGCAGTATTTT. Translated: CASSLSGESTDTQYF.

This chain connects TRBV5-1 to TRBJ2-1, with 10 positions matching TRBD2. Trimming removed 3 bases from V and 2 bases from J; junction bases left unmatched: 5. Germline V gene lookup returns CDR1 SGHRS and CDR2 YFSETQ. The CDR3 covers 16 residues. CDR3 sequence reads: CASSSLAGGTYNEQFF. The CDR3 DNA reads TGCGCCAGCAGCTCCTTAGCGGGGGGAACCTACAATGAGCAGTTCTTC.

This sequence joins TRBV10-2 and TRBJ2-5; D is unclear. Looked up from germline, CDR1 is WSHSY and CDR2 is SAAADI. This CDR3 has 17 amino acids. V dropped 2 bases and J dropped 2 bases, with 18 bases sitting between them. CDR3 protein: CASSERYEATVQETQYF. CDR3 coding DNA: TGCGCCAGCAGTGAGAGATATGAAGCGACGGTACAAGAGACCCAGTACTTC.

The chain combines TRBV3-1 (or the pseudogene TRBV3-2) with TRBJ2-4, with 9 bases lining up with TRBD1. Per the germline V gene, CDR1 is LGHDT and CDR2 is YNNKEL (reference sequence). Trimming at V came to 1 base and at J to 1 base, leaving 5 bases not matched to a gene. The length of the CDR3 is 17 residues. As DNA, the CDR3 is TGTGCCAGCAGCCAAGGGCATGGGACAGGGGCCAAAAACATTCAGTACTTC. Amino acids: CASSQGHGTGAKNIQYF.

The chain has TRBV27 and TRBJ1-1; D may be TRBD1 (6 bases). Germline CDR1 reads MNHEY; CDR2 reads SMNVEV (reference sequence). CDR3 length: 14 amino acids. V gave up 9 bases and J gave up 4 bases, with 18 bases separating them. CDR3 in amino acids: CASSRPGAVTEAFF. CDR3 sequence (DNA): TGTGCCAGTTCCAGGCCGGGGGCGGTCACTGAAGCTTTCTTT.

This rearrangement joins TRBV6-1 to TRBJ1-1, with no clear D. The CDR3 spans 12 residues. CDR1 MNHNS and CDR2 SASEGT come from the germline V gene. Trimming removed 0 bases from V and 11 bases from J, with 10 bases in between. The CDR3 protein is CASSEAGRGAFF. The CDR3 nucleotides are TGTGCCAGCAGTGAAGCCGGGCGGGGTGCTTTCTTT.

The genes are TRBV11-1 and TRBJ2-7; 9 nucleotides match TRBD1. V gave up 4 bases and J gave up 2 bases; unmatched junction bases: 6. This CDR3 comprises 15 residues. Germline V gene data show CDR1 as SGHAT and CDR2 as FQDESV (reference sequence). CDR3 loop: CASSSRDRAAYEQYF. The CDR3 DNA is TGTGCCAGCAGCTCCCGGGACAGGGCAGCCTACGAGCAGTACTTC.

CDR3 region: CASSYTSPNEKLFF. CDR3 DNA: TGTGCCAGCAGTTACACTTCGCCTAATGAAAAACTGTTTTTT. The chain has TRBV6-5 and TRBJ1-4; D unclear. The CDR3 loop spans 14 amino acids. Germline values: CDR1 MNHEY, CDR2 SVGAGI. The V and J ends lost 2 bases and 3 bases respectively, with 7 bases between them.

The J gene is TRBJ2-5, the V gene TRBV6-5, with D perhaps being TRBD1 or TRBD2 (6 bases each). The CDR3 spans 13 residues. Trimming pared 5 bases from V and 5 bases from J, leaving 12 bases between. Germline V gene sequence: CDR1 MNHEY, CDR2 SVGAGI. The CDR3 region has the DNA TGTGCCAGCAGTAAGGGGGGTCCGGAGACCCAGTACTTC. Amino acids: CASSKGGPETQYF.

The V call is TRBV21-1, the J call TRBJ1-4. TRBV21-1 is reported as a pseudogene. There are 14 residues in the CDR3. The chain's CDR3 is CASSKYKSGEKLFF. The DNA for the CDR3 is TGTGCCAGCAGCAAATACAAAAGCGGTGAAAAACTGTTTTTT.

The chain is built from TRBV19 and TRBJ1-4; TRBD1 might be the D (5 bases). This CDR3 spans 15 amino acids. Trimming took 3 bases from V and 7 from J, leaving 15 bases between them. Germline V lookup: CDR1 LNHDA, CDR2 SQIVND (reference sequence). CDR3 nucleotide sequence: TGTGCCAGTAGTATCTCGGACCTAACAGGTGAAAAACTGTTTTTT. Its protein is CASSISDLTGEKLFF.

The genes are TRBV10-3 and TRBJ2-1; 8 bases match TRBD2. The CDR3 consists of 14 residues. V lost 4 bases to trimming and J lost 7 bases; unmatched junction nucleotides: 6. Germline CDR1 reads ENHRY; CDR2 reads SYGVKD. CDR3 nucleotides: TGTGCCATCAGTGCGGGGGGGCTCTTTAATGAGCAGTTCTTC. It codes for CAISAGGLFNEQFF.

This clone was seen a handful of times. This chain uses TRBV21-1 with TRBJ2-7. TRBV21-1 is flagged as a pseudogene. The CDR3 loop spans 16 amino acids. CDR3 bases: TGTGCCAGCAGCAAAGGAAGGGCTATCGACTCCTACGAGCAGTACTTC. It codes for CASSKGRAIDSYEQYF.

The chain is built from TRBV10-3 and TRBJ1-2; 8 bases fit TRBD1. V was pared by 6 bases and J by 7 bases, with 4 bases of the junction left unmatched. The CDR3 extends over 12 amino acids. From germline, CDR1 is ENHRY and CDR2 SYGVKD. The CDR3: CAISSQGAGYTF. DNA of the CDR3: TGTGCCATCAGCAGCCAGGGGGCTGGCTACACCTTC.

This rearrangement joins TRBV5-1 to TRBJ2-2; D is possibly TRBD2 (6 bases). The germline V gene encodes CDR1 SGHRS and CDR2 YFSETQ. This CDR3 is built from 16 residues. V lost 4 bases and J 7 bases, leaving 20 bases between the germline ends. The CDR3 coding sequence is TGCGCCAGCAGCCTCCCTCGGGACTCGAACCGCGGGGAGCTGTTTTTT. Its protein product is CASSLPRDSNRGELFF.

This rearrangement joins TRBV21-1 to TRBJ2-7. TRBV21-1 is deemed a pseudogene. This CDR3 comprises 14 residues. The CDR3 DNA is TGTGCCAGCAGCAAAGACGGTGTGAAAGGTGAGCAGTACTTC. It yields the protein CASSKDGVKGEQYF.

This chain links TRBV9 with TRBJ1-3; D remains ambiguous. The germline V and J ends were trimmed by 0 bases and 0 bases, with 10 bases remaining between them. The V gene's germline CDR1 is SGDLS and CDR2 YYNGEE. The CDR3 contains 16 residues. The CDR3: CASSVVAGLSGNTIYF. Here the CDR3 DNA reads TGTGCCAGCAGCGTAGTAGCCGGGCTCTCTGGAAACACCATATATTTT.

The rearrangement links TRBV6-1 to TRBJ1-4; tentative D call: TRBD1 (6 bases). Germline V gene lookup returns CDR1 MNHNS and CDR2 SASEGT. The V and J ends lost 3 bases and 6 bases respectively, with 14 bases between them. The length of the CDR3 is 15 residues. CDR3 sequence reads: CASSDQLGAYEKLFF. CDR3 nucleotides: TGTGCCAGCAGTGACCAGTTGGGGGCTTATGAAAAACTGTTTTTT.

This clone has just one count. This sequence joins TRBV28 and TRBJ1-2; perhaps TRBD1 as D (6 bases). Germline values: CDR1 MDHEN, CDR2 SYDVKM. The CDR3 runs 15 residues. The ends were cut back, 5 bases at V and 4 bases at J, with 17 bases in the middle. The CDR3 reads CASSPPPGGGYGYTF. DNA for the CDR3: TGTGCCAGCAGTCCGCCCCCCGGGGGCGGCTATGGCTACACCTTC.

This clone was recorded a few times. The chain is built from TRBV10-3 and TRBJ1-2, with unresolved D. The V end was cut by 6 bases, the J end by 4 bases, with 12 bases between. The CDR3 runs to 13 residues. Germline lookup yields CDR1 ENHRY and CDR2 SYGVKD. CDR3 residues: CAISAGSVYGYTF. DNA for the CDR3: TGTGCCATCAGCGCGGGTTCGGTCTATGGCTACACCTTC.

V and J are TRBV29-1 and TRBJ1-1, with no clear D. This CDR3 has 13 residues. The germline CDR1 and CDR2 sequences are SQVTM and ANQGSEA. V was shortened by 0 bases and J by 5 bases, with 10 bases between the two germline ends. CDR3: CSVEEPERTEAFF. The DNA of the CDR3 is TGCAGCGTTGAAGAGCCGGAGAGGACTGAAGCTTTCTTT.

The genes are TRBV18 and TRBJ1-6; D may be TRBD1 (5 bases). V gave up 7 bases and J gave up 5 bases, with 9 bases separating them. Germline V gives CDR1 KGHSH, CDR2 LQKENI. This CDR3 has 13 amino acids. CDR3 protein: CASWDGHNSPLHF. Here the CDR3 DNA reads TGTGCCAGCTGGGACGGACATAATTCACCCCTCCACTTT. The whole variable domain, remainder taken from reference TRBV18 and TRBJ1-6, is NAGVMQNPRHLVRRRGQEARLRCSPMKGHSHVYWYRQLPEEGLKFMVYLQKENIIDESGMPKERFSAEFPKEGPSILRIQQVVRGDSAAYFCASWDGHNSPLHFGNGTRLTVT.

The chain has TRBV3-1 (or the pseudogene TRBV3-2) and TRBJ1-3; D gene ambiguous. The CDR3 spans 14 residues. V lost 4 bases and J 5 bases, leaving 12 bases between the germline ends. The V gene's germline CDR1 is LGHDT and CDR2 YNNKEL (reference sequence). The CDR3 DNA reads TGTGCCAGCAGCCCTAGCGGAGGGCGAAACACCATATATTTT. It codes for CASSPSGGRNTIYF.

This chain connects TRBV20-1 to TRBJ2-5; weak D call: TRBD2 (6 bases). The CDR3 has 11 amino acids. The germline V and J ends were trimmed by 3 bases and 5 bases, with 7 bases remaining between them. CDR1 and CDR2 from the germline V gene are DFQATT and SNEGSKA (reference sequence). The CDR3 DNA reads as TGCAGTGCTAGTGGGGGGGAGACCCAGTACTTC. Translation gives CSASGGETQYF.